The 12 T cell receptor beta chains below were found in one sample sequenced in a study of blood T cells in healthy people across ages. A sample-barcoded 5' primer and a J-beta primer mix were used in a second PCR of about 6 to 11 cycles. Using its own MiXCR run on the 5' RACE reads, TCRdb lists one record per CDR3 protein. This table holds hundreds of thousands of distinct CDR3 sequences, 21% found once. Material: blood. These receptors were obtained from a man between 70 and 80 years old in good health.

This clonotype showed up just a few times. The CDR3 region has the DNA TGCGCCAGCAGCCAAGAAACGGGTCCACATGGCTACACCTTC. It codes for CASSQETGPHGYTF. This chain links TRBV4-3 with TRBJ1-2, with no clear D. CDR1 is LGHNA and CDR2 is YSLEER in the germline V gene. This CDR3 region has 14 residues. V gave up 0 bases and J gave up 6 bases, with 11 bases separating them.

The V and J genes are TRBV9 and TRBJ2-3; D not certain. Between the trimmed V and J ends, which lost 3 bases and 3 bases, there was a span of 8 bases. The CDR3 contains 13 residues. CDR1 is SGDLS and CDR2 is YYNGEE in the germline V gene. The CDR3 nucleotides are TGTGCCAGCAGCGCCCTCGGGACAGATACGCAGTATTTT. Protein: CASSALGTDTQYF.

For the CDR3, the DNA is TGTGCCAGCAGTGTAGAGTCGGCGGCCGCGTCCTCGGAGCAGTACTTC. Its translation is CASSVESAAASSEQYF. The genes are TRBV2 and TRBJ2-7; D is uncertain. CDR1 and CDR2 from the germline V gene are SNHLY and FYNNEI. Trimming shortened V by 4 bases and J by 7 bases, and 23 bases separated the two germline ends. The CDR3 has 16 residues.

This clonotype occurred a few times. The chain is built from TRBV5-6 and TRBJ2-5; 7 nucleotides match TRBD1. Germline CDR1 and CDR2: SGHDT and YYEEEE. The CDR3 covers 17 residues. Trimming cost V 3 bases and J 1 base; bases outside gene matches: 12. CDR3 sequence (DNA): TGTGCCAGCAGCTCCGGGACAGCCAACCGTCTCCAAGAGACCCAGTACTTC. Amino acid sequence: CASSSGTANRLQETQYF.

The rearrangement uses TRBV9 and TRBJ2-5; the D gene is possibly TRBD2 (6 bases). CDR3 length: 16 residues. From germline, CDR1 is SGDLS and CDR2 YYNGEE. With 4 bases removed from V and 1 base from J, the gap between germline ends came to 17 bases. CDR3 region: CASSLGLLWGQETQYF. CDR3 coding DNA: TGTGCCAGCAGCTTGGGACTCTTATGGGGCCAAGAGACCCAGTACTTC.

The V call is TRBV7-2, the J call TRBJ2-3; 8 nucleotides line up with TRBD2. Germline assignment: CDR1 SGHTA and CDR2 FQGNSA. The junction had 15 bases not matched to a gene; V was cut back by 2 bases and J by 5 bases. This CDR3 spans 18 amino acids. The CDR3 loop reads CASSLQAHGAGVVDTQYF. The CDR3 DNA follows: TGTGCCAGCAGCTTACAGGCCCACGGAGCGGGAGTTGTAGATACGCAGTATTTT. The complete variable domain, with remaining parts taken from reference TRBV7-2 and TRBJ2-3, reads GAGVSQSPSNKVTEKGKDVELRCDPISGHTALYWYRQSLGQGLEFLIYFQGNSAPDKSGLPSDRFSAERTGGSVSTLTIQRTQQEDSAVYLCASSLQAHGAGVVDTQYFGPGTRLTVL.

This clonotype was counted a few times. This rearrangement joins TRBV20-1 to TRBJ2-1, with TRBD2 identical over 7 bases. TRBJ2-5 explains the end of the DNA better; the J call may be wrong. Germline V lookup: CDR1 DFQATT, CDR2 SNEGSKA (reference sequence). CDR3 length equals 15 residues. The CDR3 bases are TGCAGTGCTAGAGATTCCGGGGGGAAAAGGCAGACCCAGTACTTC. Translation gives CSARDSGGKRQTQYF.

A few counts support this clonotype. The chain combines TRBV7-2 with TRBJ2-5; D remains ambiguous. The DNA matches TRBJ2-7 better at its end, which makes the J call doubtful. CDR1 and CDR2 from the germline V gene are SGHTA and FQGNSA. The CDR3 has 16 amino acids. CDR3 loop: CASSFYLQSLSYEQYF. The CDR3 DNA reads TGTGCCAGCAGCTTCTACTTACAGAGCCTTTCCTACGAGCAGTACTTC.

This chain joins TRBV9 and TRBJ2-3, with D unresolved. From germline, CDR1 is SGDLS and CDR2 YYNGEE. The length of the CDR3 is 14 residues. Trimming shortened V by 0 bases and J by 4 bases, and 9 bases separated the two germline ends. This chain's CDR3 is CASSVGGVADTQYF. The CDR3 DNA is TGTGCCAGCAGCGTAGGAGGAGTTGCAGATACGCAGTATTTT.

The CDR3 loop reads CAIIAGPSSYEQYF. DNA of the CDR3: TGTGCCATCATAGCGGGTCCATCTTCCTACGAGCAGTACTTC. This chain joins TRBV10-3 and TRBJ2-7; 7 nucleotides align to TRBD2. Germline assignment: CDR1 ENHRY and CDR2 SYGVKD. V trimming: 7 bases; J trimming: 1 base; junction bases outside the gene matches: 7. CDR3 length equals 14 residues.

This chain connects TRBV5-1 to TRBJ1-4, with D maybe TRBD1 (5 bases). Germline assignment: CDR1 SGHRS and CDR2 YFSETQ. Trimming removed 4 bases from V and 0 bases from J, with 13 bases in between. CDR3 length equals 16 residues. This CDR3 reads CASSPGTVATNEKLFF. The CDR3 bases are TGCGCCAGCAGCCCCGGGACCGTAGCAACTAATGAAAAACTGTTTTTT.

The gene calls are TRBV5-1 and TRBJ2-5, with 8 bases lining up with TRBD2. The length of the CDR3 is 16 residues. After removal of 3 bases from V and 0 bases from J, the junction contained 7 bases not matched to a gene. Germline CDR1 reads SGHRS; CDR2 reads YFSETQ. The CDR3 bases are TGCGCCAGCAGCTCCATGGGTAGCGGGAACCAAGAGACCCAGTACTTC. It encodes CASSSMGSGNQETQYF.